The present T cell receptor beta chain was sequenced within a study of post-analysis software for immune sequencing data. This clonotype turned up a few times. As yet, its antigen is unknown. Findings and caveats of the study: In patients, about 5 TRBV segments were more frequent than in controls, with TRBV5-6, TRBV5-1 and TRBV20-1 among them.

The germline V and J ends were trimmed by 2 bases and 1 base, with 3 bases remaining between them. Per germline, CDR1 DFQATT and CDR2 SNEGSKA (reference sequence). The CDR3 loop spans 11 amino acids. Presence of unique molecular identifiers characterized the TCR beta cDNA libraries. TCRdb fed the PCR reads into MiXCR, producing one record per CDR3 protein. The sample lists 450,000 or so distinct CDR3 sequences, roughly 45% occurring once. The receptor was isolated from a girl aged 5-17 years with multiple sclerosis. The chain recombines TRBV20-1 with TRBJ2-7; the D is unclear. The sequencing input was blood. CDR3 in DNA: TGCAGTGCTAGAAAATCCTACGAGCAGTACTTC. Amino acids: CSARKSYEQYF.